The 20 T cell receptor beta chains given below trace back to one sample, sequenced in a study of T cells after yellow fever vaccination. Each CDR3 protein gets one entry after TCRdb re-called the 5' RACE reads with MiXCR. The sample shows some 350,000 distinct CDR3 sequences, 6.2% of them seen only once. Sequenced here: PBMCs, sampled 5 days after the yellow fever booster vaccination. All receptors come from a man aged 30 to 45 who received the YFV17D yellow fever vaccine.

The V and J genes are TRBV29-1 and TRBJ1-1; a possible D gene is TRBD1 (6 bases). The length of the CDR3 is 14 residues. Trimming left V 3 bases short and J 1 base short, with 12 bases between. Germline V gene data show CDR1 as SQVTM and CDR2 as ANQGSEA. The CDR3 loop reads CSVELRTANTEAFF. The CDR3 DNA reads TGCAGCGTTGAGTTGCGGACAGCGAACACTGAAGCTTTCTTT.

This clonotype was seen only a few times. The J gene is TRBJ1-2, the V gene TRBV29-1; tentatively, D is TRBD1 (5 bases). This CDR3 is built from 13 residues. Germline V gene data show CDR1 as SQVTM and CDR2 as ANQGSEA. Trimming took off 8 bases at V and 2 bases at J, with 15 bases between the two ends. CDR3 region: CSSRDRDNYGYTF. The CDR3 DNA follows: TGCAGCTCCAGAGACCGGGACAACTATGGCTACACCTTC.

This clonotype was seen a few times. CDR3 sequence reads: CASSAWGLETQYF. The CDR3 DNA reads TGTGCCAGTAGTGCATGGGGGTTAGAGACCCAGTACTTC. This sequence joins TRBV19 and TRBJ2-5; D tentatively fits TRBD1 or TRBD2 (5 bases each). Trimming pared 5 bases from V and 4 bases from J, leaving 11 bases between. The CDR3 totals 13 residues. Germline CDR1 reads LNHDA; CDR2 reads SQIVND (reference sequence).

This clonotype came up many times. This rearrangement joins TRBV12-3 or TRBV12-4 to TRBJ2-1; D may be TRBD1 (5 bases). This CDR3 is built from 14 residues. The V gene lost 7 bases and the J gene lost 2 bases, with 12 bases spanning the gap. The CDR3 is CASTLGQAYNEQFF. DNA of the CDR3: TGTGCCAGCACTCTCGGACAAGCCTACAATGAGCAGTTCTTC.

The J gene is TRBJ2-5, the V gene TRBV12-3 or TRBV12-4, with a possible D match to TRBD1 (6 bases). There are 14 residues in the CDR3. V lost 6 bases to trimming and J lost 5 bases, with 16 bases between them. The CDR3 DNA sequence: TGTGCCAGCAGCTTCAACAGGGTTGGTGAGACCCAGTACTTC. The encoded protein is CASSFNRVGETQYF.

Notes on this clonotype: An end of the junction differs from the germline gene, which may be a read error. The V and J genes are TRBV6-5 and TRBJ1-5; no firm D call. The CDR3 loop spans 16 amino acids. Germline CDR1 reads MNHEY; CDR2 reads SVGAGI. CDR3 region: CASSHSGGLGNQPQHF. The DNA of the CDR3 is TGTGCCAGCAGTCACTCAGGAGGGCTTGGAAATCAGCCCCAGCATTTT.

This clonotype was found many times. The V gene is TRBV28, the J gene TRBJ2-3, with D tentatively TRBD1 (6 bases). The CDR3 sequence is 15 residues long. V dropped 1 base and J dropped 2 bases, with 10 bases sitting between them. Germline V gene data show CDR1 as MDHEN and CDR2 as SYDVKM. CDR3 sequence: CASSLLQGNTDTQYF. DNA of the CDR3: TGTGCCAGCAGTTTATTACAGGGTAACACAGATACGCAGTATTTT.

The CDR3: CATGAGVQETQYF. The CDR3 DNA reads as TGTGCCACGGGAGCGGGGGTCCAAGAGACCCAGTACTTC. The V gene is TRBV15, the J gene TRBJ2-5, with TRBD2 matching 8 bases. CDR3 size: 13 residues. The V gene's germline CDR1 is LNHNV and CDR2 YYDKDF (reference sequence). The junction had 4 bases not matched to a gene; V was cut back by 9 bases and J by 1 base.

V and J are TRBV4-3 and TRBJ2-5; 8 nucleotides align to TRBD2. V gave up 4 bases and J gave up 3 bases; unmatched junction bases: 7. Germline V CDR1 and CDR2: LGHNA, YSLEER. The CDR3 totals 15 residues. The CDR3 is CASSPYGGGEETQYF. CDR3 nucleotide sequence: TGCGCCAGCAGCCCTTACGGGGGGGGAGAAGAGACCCAGTACTTC.

This clonotype was detected a few times. V gene TRBV20-1 combines with J gene TRBJ2-7; TRBD2 agrees at 15 bases. The V gene's germline CDR1 is DFQATT and CDR2 SNEGSKA (reference sequence). There are 16 residues in the CDR3. V dropped 6 bases and J dropped 6; count of bases not matched to a gene: 12. Here the CDR3 DNA reads TGCAGTGCAACCATTATGGGACTAGCGGGAGGTCCCGAGCAGTACTTC. It translates to CSATIMGLAGGPEQYF.

This chain connects TRBV7-2 to TRBJ2-1, with 12 bases identical to TRBD2. Losses at the gene ends were 0 bases for V and 8 bases for J; bases not matched to a gene: 5. The CDR3 covers 16 residues. Germline loops: CDR1 SGHTA, CDR2 FQGNSA. The CDR3 sequence is CASSLARTSGTHEQFF. CDR3 DNA sequence: TGTGCCAGCAGCTTAGCTCGGACTAGCGGGACACATGAGCAGTTCTTC.

There are many counts of this clonotype. The genes are TRBV7-3 and TRBJ1-1; D gene unclear. Germline CDR1 reads SGHTA; CDR2 reads FQGTGA. The ends were cut back, 2 bases at V and 3 bases at J, with 7 bases in the middle. The CDR3 has 13 residues. CDR3 nucleotides: TGTGCCAGCAGCTTATCTTGGGACACTGAAGCTTTCTTT. This encodes CASSLSWDTEAFF.

This chain uses TRBV18 with TRBJ2-7, with D hard to call. The V gene lost 4 bases and the J gene lost 6 bases, with 13 bases spanning the gap. From germline, CDR1 is KGHSH and CDR2 LQKENI. CDR3 length equals 13 residues. DNA for the CDR3: TGTGCCAGCTCACTGGCCGAGGTGGGCGAGCAGTACTTC. It yields the protein CASSLAEVGEQYF. The entire variable domain, with the rest obtained from reference TRBV18 and TRBJ2-7, is as follows: NAGVMQNPRHLVRRRGQEARLRCSPMKGHSHVYWYRQLPEEGLKFMVYLQKENIIDESGMPKERFSAEFPKEGPSILRIQQVVRGDSAAYFCASSLAEVGEQYFGPGTRLTVT.

This clonotype was observed a handful of times. The chain's CDR3 is CASSRGLALETQYF. The DNA for the CDR3 is TGTGCCAGCAGTCGTGGACTAGCTCTAGAGACCCAGTACTTC. This rearrangement joins TRBV28 to TRBJ2-5, with 8 bases aligning to TRBD2. The CDR3 runs 14 residues. CDR1 and CDR2 from the germline V gene are MDHEN and SYDVKM. V gave up 5 bases and J gave up 4 bases; unmatched junction bases: 6.

The CDR3 region is CASSPDPGLARLQYF. The DNA for the CDR3 is TGTGCCAGCAGCCCGGATCCGGGACTAGCGAGGTTACAGTACTTC. J is TRBJ2-5 and V is TRBV5-4, with 10 bases identical to TRBD2. The CDR3 sequence is 15 residues long. J gave up 11 bases and V 4 bases, and 14 bases lay outside the gene matches. From germline, CDR1 is SGHNT and CDR2 YYREEE (reference sequence).

In this sample, this clonotype turned up many times. This sequence joins TRBV14 and TRBJ2-7; no definite D call. CDR3 length equals 16 residues. V was cut by 3 bases and J by 1 base, with 16 bases left in between. CDR1 and CDR2 from the germline V gene are SGHDN and FVKESK. CDR3 in amino acids: CASSQTLEAVSYEQYF. In DNA, the CDR3 is TGTGCCAGCAGCCAGACTCTTGAGGCGGTTTCCTACGAGCAGTACTTC.

In this sample, this clonotype turned up many times. The J gene is TRBJ1-5, the V gene TRBV20-1; possibly TRBD1 for D (5 bases). This CDR3 comprises 13 residues. The V end was cut by 5 bases, the J end by 4 bases, with 12 bases between. Looked up from germline, CDR1 is DFQATT and CDR2 is SNEGSKA (reference sequence). CDR3 DNA: TGCAGTGCTCGACAGACTCGGAATCAGCCCCAGCATTTT. This codes for CSARQTRNQPQHF.

Many counts were recorded for this clonotype. This chain uses TRBV27 with TRBJ2-1; D is unclear. From germline, CDR1 is MNHEY and CDR2 SMNVEV (reference sequence). Trimming left V 6 bases short and J 0 bases short, with 9 bases between. The CDR3 runs 14 residues. Written as DNA, the CDR3 is TGTGCCAGCAGGGTCATAAGCTCCTACAATGAGCAGTTCTTC. It is translated as CASRVISSYNEQFF.

The sample holds many counts of this clonotype. The chain combines TRBV5-1 with TRBJ2-1, with 10 bases lining up with TRBD2. The CDR3 has 15 amino acids. Losses at the gene ends were 5 bases for V and 6 bases for J; bases not matched to a gene: 8. CDR1 SGHRS and CDR2 YFSETQ come from the germline V gene. Here the CDR3 DNA reads TGCGCCAGCAGTCCAGCGGGAGGGCCGCTCAATGAGCAGTTCTTC. Protein sequence: CASSPAGGPLNEQFF.

This clonotype was counted ten times or more. CDR3: CASSPSGTSGNEQFF. The CDR3 DNA sequence: TGTGCCAGCAGCCCCTCCGGGACTAGCGGCAATGAGCAGTTCTTC. This sequence joins TRBV12-3 or TRBV12-4 and TRBJ2-1; 11 nucleotides line up with TRBD2. J was trimmed by 6 bases and V by 6 bases; bases with no gene match: 7. This CDR3 has 15 residues.